Given below is one T cell receptor (beta chain) in context. The target antigen is unknown. This record belongs to a study of CD4 T cells in relation to SARS-CoV-2 and coronaviruses. CDR3 length: 15 amino acids. Per the germline V gene, CDR1 is MDHEN and CDR2 is SYDVKM. V dropped 6 bases and J dropped 5; count of bases not matched to a gene: 12. Naive or memory CD4+ cells were cultured 1:1 with T cell-depleted PBMCs plus CEF. Sequenced by immunoSEQ multiplex PCR; TCRdb stores in-frame clones only, minus some. The sample has some 40,000 clones; approximately 86% are singletons. The chain joins TRBV28 to TRBJ1-2; TRBD1 aligns across 7 bases. The TCR originated in an adult with COVID-19. The sample comprised naive CD4+ T cells from PBMCs, cultured in vitro. Subset: naive CD4+ T cells isolated by negative enrichment. The CDR3 nucleotides read TGTGCCAGCAGCACCCAAGTACAGGGGAAATATGGCTACACCTTC. Translated, it gives CASSTQVQGKYGYTF.